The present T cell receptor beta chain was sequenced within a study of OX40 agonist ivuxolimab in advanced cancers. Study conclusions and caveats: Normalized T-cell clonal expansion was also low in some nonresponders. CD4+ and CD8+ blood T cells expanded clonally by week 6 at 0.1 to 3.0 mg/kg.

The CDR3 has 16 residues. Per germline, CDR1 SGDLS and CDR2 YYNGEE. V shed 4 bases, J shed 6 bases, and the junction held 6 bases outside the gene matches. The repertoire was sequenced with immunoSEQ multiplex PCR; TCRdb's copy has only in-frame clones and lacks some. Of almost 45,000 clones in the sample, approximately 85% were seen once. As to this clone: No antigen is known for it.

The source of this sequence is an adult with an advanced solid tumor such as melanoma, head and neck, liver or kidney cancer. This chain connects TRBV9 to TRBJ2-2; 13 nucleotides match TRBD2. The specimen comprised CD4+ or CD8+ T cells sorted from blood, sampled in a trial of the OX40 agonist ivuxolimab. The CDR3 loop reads CASSPRLAGGAGELFF. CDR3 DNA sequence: TGTGCCAGCAGCCCTCGACTAGCGGGGGGTGCCGGGGAGCTGTTTTTT.